This T cell receptor (beta chain) was recorded in a study of blood T cell repertoires in COVID-19. Trimming pared 5 bases from V and 5 bases from J, leaving 18 bases between. This CDR3 is 15 amino acids long. The germline gives CDR1 SNHLY, CDR2 FYNNEI. The data were produced by immunoSEQ multiplex PCR, yet TCRdb's version contains in-frame clones alone and is incomplete. The data show some 100,000 clones, approximately 87% seen once. The specimen was peripheral blood. The V and J genes are TRBV2 and TRBJ2-5; D is possibly TRBD2 (5 bases). The clonotype was recovered from a human donor in a cohort sampled during active COVID-19. CDR3 sequence: CASSLVTTMRETQYF. DNA for the CDR3: TGTGCCAGCAGTCTAGTGACTACAATGCGGGAGACCCAGTACTTC.